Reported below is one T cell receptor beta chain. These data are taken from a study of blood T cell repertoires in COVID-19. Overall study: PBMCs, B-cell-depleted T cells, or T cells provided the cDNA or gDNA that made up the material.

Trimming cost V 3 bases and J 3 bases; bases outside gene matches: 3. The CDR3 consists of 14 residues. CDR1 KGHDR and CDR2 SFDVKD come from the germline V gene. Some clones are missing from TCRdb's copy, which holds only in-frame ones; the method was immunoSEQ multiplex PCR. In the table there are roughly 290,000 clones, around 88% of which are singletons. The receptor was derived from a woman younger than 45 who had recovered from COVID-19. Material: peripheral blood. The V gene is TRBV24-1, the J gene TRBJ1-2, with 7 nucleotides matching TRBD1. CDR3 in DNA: TGTGCCACCAGTGATAGGGACAGAGACTATGGCTACACCTTC. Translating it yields CATSDRDRDYGYTF.